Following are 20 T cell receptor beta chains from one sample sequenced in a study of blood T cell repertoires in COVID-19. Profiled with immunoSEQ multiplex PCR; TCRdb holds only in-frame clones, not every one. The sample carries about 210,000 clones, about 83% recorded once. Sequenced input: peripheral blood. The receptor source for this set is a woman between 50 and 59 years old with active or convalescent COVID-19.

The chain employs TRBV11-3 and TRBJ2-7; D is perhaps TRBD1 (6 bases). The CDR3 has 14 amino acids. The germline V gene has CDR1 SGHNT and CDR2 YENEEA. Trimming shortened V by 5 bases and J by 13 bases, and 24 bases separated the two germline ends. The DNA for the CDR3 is TGTGCCAGCAGCCTCACAGGGATGGCCCCATTAGTCTACTTC. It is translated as CASSLTGMAPLVYF.

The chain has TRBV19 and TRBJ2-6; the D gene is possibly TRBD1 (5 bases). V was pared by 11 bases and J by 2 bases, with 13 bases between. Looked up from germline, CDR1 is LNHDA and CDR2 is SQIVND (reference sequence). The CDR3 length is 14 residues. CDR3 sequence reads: CAGAPVAGANVLTF. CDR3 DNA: TGTGCCGGGGCCCCGGTCGCTGGGGCCAACGTCCTGACTTTC.

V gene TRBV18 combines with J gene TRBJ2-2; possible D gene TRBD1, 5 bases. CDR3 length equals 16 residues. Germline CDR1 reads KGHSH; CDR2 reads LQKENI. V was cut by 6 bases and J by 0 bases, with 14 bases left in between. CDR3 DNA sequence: TGTGCCAGCTCCCAGGAAGGGGCAGCGAACACCGGGGAGCTGTTTTTT. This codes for CASSQEGAANTGELFF.

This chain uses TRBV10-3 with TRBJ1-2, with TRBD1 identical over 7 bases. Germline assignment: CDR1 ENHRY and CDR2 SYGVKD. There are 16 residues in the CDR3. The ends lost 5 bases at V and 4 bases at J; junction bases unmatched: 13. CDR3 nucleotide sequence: TGTGCCATCAGTCCAGATGACAGGGAGGAGGGCTATGGCTACACCTTC. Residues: CAISPDDREEGYGYTF.

CDR3 amino acids: CASSLDPEGVELFF. The CDR3, as DNA: TGTGCCAGCAGCTTAGATCCTGAGGGGGTTGAACTGTTTTTT. This rearrangement joins TRBV11-2 to TRBJ1-4, with D perhaps TRBD1 (6 bases). The V gene's germline CDR1 is SGHAT and CDR2 FQNNGV. V lost 0 bases and J lost 12, with 14 bases in between. CDR3 length: 14 residues.

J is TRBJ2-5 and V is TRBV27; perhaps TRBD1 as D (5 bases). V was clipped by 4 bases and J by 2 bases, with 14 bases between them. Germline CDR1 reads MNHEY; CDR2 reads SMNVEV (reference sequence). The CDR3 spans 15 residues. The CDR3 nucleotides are TGTGCCAGCAGTTCTCGGGTCAGGGCGCAAGAGACCCAGTACTTC. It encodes CASSSRVRAQETQYF.

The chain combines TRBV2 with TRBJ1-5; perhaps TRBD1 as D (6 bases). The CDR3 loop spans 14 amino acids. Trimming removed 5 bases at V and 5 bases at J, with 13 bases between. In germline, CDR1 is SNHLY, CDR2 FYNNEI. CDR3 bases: TGTGCCAGCAGTACACAGGGATCGGATCAGCCCCAGCATTTT. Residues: CASSTQGSDQPQHF.

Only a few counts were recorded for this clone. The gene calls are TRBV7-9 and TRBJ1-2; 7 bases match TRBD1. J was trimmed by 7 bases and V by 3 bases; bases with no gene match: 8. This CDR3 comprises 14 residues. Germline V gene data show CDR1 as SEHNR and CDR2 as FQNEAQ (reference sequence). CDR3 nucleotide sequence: TGTGCCAGCAGCTTCGACAGGGAAAGGGTTGGCTACACCTTC. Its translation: CASSFDRERVGYTF.

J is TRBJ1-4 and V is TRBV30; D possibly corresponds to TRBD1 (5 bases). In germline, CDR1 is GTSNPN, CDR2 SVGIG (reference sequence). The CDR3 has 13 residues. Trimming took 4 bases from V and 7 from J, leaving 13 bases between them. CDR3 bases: TGTGCCTGGACGGTGGGAACAGGTGAAAAACTGTTTTTT. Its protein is CAWTVGTGEKLFF.

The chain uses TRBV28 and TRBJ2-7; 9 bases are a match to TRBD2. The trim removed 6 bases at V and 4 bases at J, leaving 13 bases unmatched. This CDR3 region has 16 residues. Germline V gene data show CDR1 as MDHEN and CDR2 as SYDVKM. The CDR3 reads CASSSGKTSGEYEQYV. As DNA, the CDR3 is TGTGCCAGCAGCTCCGGGAAGACTAGCGGAGAGTACGAGCAGTACGTC.

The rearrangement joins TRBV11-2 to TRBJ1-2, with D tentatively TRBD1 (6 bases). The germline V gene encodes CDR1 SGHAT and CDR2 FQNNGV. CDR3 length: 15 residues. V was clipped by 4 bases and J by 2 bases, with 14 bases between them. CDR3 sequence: CASSSPRTGNYGYTF. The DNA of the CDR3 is TGTGCCAGCAGCTCCCCCCGCACAGGGAACTATGGCTACACCTTC.

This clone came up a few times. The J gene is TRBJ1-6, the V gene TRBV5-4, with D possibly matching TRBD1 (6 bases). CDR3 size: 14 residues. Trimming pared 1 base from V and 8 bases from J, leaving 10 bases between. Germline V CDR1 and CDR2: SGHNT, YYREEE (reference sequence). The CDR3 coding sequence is TGTGCCAGCAGCTTGACTCAGGGGCATTCACCCCTCCACTTT. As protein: CASSLTQGHSPLHF.

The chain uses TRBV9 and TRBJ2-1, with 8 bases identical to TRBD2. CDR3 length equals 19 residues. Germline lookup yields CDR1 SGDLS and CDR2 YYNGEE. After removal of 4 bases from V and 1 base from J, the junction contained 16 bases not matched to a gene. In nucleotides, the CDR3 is TGTGCCAGCAGCCCACAGATCGGGAGGGGATTTAGTTCCTACAATGAGCAGTTCTTC. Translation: CASSPQIGRGFSSYNEQFF.

CDR3 nucleotides: TGCGCCAGCAGCTCCAATTCCAGGGGGTTGACTAACTATGGCTACACCTTC. Translated: CASSSNSRGLTNYGYTF. This sequence joins TRBV5-1 and TRBJ1-2; 7 bases match TRBD1. The CDR3 is 17 residues long. The germline V gene encodes CDR1 SGHRS and CDR2 YFSETQ. V lost 3 bases to trimming and J lost 0 bases; unmatched junction nucleotides: 11.

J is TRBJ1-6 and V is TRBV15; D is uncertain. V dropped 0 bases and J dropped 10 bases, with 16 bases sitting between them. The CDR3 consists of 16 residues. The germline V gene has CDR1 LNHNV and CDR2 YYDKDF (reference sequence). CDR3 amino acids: CATSRDPAGGGSPLHF. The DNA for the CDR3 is TGTGCCACCAGCAGAGATCCCGCAGGAGGAGGATCACCCCTCCACTTT.

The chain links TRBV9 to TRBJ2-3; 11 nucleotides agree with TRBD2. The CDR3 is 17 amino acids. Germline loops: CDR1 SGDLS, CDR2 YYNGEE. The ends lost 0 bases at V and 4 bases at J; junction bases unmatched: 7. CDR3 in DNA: TGTGCCAGCAGCGTAGGTGGTAGCGGGGGGGTCGCAGATACGCAGTATTTT. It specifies CASSVGGSGGVADTQYF.

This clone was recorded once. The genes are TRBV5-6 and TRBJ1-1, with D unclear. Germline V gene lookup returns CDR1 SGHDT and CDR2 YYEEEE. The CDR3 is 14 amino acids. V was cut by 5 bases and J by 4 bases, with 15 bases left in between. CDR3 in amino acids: CASSLLQSGTEAFF. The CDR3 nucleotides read TGTGCCAGCAGTCTGCTCCAGTCGGGCACTGAAGCTTTCTTT.

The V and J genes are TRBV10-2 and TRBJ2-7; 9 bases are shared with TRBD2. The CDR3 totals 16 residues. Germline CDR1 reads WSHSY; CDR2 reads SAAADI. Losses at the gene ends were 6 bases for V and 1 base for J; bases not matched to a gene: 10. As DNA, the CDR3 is TGCGCCAGCAGAACCCCCGGGGCGGGGGGGTCCTACGAGCAGTACGTC. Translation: CASRTPGAGGSYEQYV.

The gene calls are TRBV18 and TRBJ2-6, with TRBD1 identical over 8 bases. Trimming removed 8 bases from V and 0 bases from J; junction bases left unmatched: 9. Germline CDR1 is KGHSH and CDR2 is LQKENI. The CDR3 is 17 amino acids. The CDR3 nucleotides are TGTGCCAGCCACCTCGCACAGGGGGACTCTGGGGCCAACGTCCTGACTTTC. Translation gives CASHLAQGDSGANVLTF.

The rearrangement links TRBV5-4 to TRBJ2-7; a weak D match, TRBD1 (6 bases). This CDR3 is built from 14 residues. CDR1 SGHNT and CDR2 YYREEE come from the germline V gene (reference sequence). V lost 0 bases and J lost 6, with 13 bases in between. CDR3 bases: TGTGCCAGCAGCTTGGACAGGGTGGTGGCCGAGCAGTACGTC. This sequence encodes CASSLDRVVAEQYV.